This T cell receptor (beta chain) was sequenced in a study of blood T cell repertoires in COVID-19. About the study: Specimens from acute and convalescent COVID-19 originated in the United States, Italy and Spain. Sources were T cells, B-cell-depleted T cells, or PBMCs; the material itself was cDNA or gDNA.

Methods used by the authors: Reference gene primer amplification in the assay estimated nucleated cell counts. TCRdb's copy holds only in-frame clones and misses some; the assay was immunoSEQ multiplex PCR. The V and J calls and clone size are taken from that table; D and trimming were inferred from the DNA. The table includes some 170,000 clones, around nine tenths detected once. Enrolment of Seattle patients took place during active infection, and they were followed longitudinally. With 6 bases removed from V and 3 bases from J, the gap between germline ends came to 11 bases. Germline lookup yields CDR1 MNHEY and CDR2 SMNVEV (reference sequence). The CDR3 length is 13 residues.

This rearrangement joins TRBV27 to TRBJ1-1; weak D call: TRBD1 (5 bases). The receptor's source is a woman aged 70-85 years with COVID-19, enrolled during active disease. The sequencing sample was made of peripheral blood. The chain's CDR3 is CASSPGGYTEAFF. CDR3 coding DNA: TGTGCCAGCAGCCCCGGGGGTTACACTGAAGCTTTCTTT.